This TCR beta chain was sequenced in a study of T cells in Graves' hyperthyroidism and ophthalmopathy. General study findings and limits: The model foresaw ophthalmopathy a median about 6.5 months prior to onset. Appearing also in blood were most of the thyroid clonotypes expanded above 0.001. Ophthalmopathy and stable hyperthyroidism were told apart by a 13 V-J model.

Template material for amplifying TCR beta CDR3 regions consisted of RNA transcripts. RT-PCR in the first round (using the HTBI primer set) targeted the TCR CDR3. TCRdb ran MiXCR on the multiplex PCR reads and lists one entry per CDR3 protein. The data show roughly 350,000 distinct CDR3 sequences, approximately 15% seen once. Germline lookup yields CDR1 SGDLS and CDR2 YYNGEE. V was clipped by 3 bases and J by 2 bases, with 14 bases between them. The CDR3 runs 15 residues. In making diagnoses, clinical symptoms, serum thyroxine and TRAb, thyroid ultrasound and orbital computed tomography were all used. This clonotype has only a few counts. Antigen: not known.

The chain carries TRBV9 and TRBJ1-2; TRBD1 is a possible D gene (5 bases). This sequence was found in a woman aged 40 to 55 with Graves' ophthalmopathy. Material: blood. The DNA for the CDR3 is TGTGCCAGCAGCGGACTACCGGGGCGCAACTATGGCTACACCTTC. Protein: CASSGLPGRNYGYTF.